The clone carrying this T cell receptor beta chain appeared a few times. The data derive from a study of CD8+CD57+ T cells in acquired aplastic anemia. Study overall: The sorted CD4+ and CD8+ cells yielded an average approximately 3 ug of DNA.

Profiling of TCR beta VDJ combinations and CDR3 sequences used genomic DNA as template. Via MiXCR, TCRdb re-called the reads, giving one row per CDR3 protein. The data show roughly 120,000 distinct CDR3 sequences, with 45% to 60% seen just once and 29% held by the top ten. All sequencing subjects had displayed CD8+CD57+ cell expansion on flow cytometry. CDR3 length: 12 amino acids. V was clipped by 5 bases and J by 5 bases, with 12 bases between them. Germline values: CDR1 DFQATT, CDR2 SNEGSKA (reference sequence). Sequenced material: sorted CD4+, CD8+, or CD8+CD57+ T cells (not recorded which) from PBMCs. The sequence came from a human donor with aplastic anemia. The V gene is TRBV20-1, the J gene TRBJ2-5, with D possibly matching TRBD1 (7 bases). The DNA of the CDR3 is TGCAGTGCTGCCTCAGGGGGGGAGACCCAGTACTTC. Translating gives CSAASGGETQYF.